This T cell receptor (beta chain) is from a study of blood T cell repertoires in COVID-19. Background on the study: Samples representing acute and convalescent COVID-19 were sourced from the United States, Italy and Spain. The cDNA or gDNA used as material had been derived from T cells, B-cell-depleted T cells, or PBMCs.

Per the authors' pipeline: Reference gene primer amplification in the assay estimated nucleated cell counts. Assay: immunoSEQ multiplex PCR; the TCRdb copy retains only in-frame clones and omits some. D and trimming come from the DNA, and the V and J calls and clone size come from that table. The data hold more than 250,000 clones, with about 86% observed a single time. Trimming pared 0 bases from V and 3 bases from J, leaving 9 bases between. The CDR3 contains 14 residues. The TCR comes from a woman aged 45-60 years with acute or convalescent COVID-19. The sample consisted of peripheral blood. V usage is TRBV6-7 and J usage is TRBJ2-7; possibly TRBD1 for D (5 bases). TRBV6-7 is an ORF, with its function uncertain. The CDR3 spells CASSYSGVSYEQYV. The CDR3 region has the DNA TGTGCCAGCAGTTACTCAGGGGTTAGCTACGAGCAGTACGTC.